What follows are 31 T cell receptor beta chains derived from one specimen sequenced in a study of metastatic and nonmetastatic thyroid tumors. TCRdb re-called the PCR reads through MiXCR. The sample consists of roughly 40,000 clones, approximately 16% of them appearing once. Every patient was untreated before thyroid surgery. The sequenced sample was blood. Receptors originate from a female donor with papillary thyroid cancer or a benign thyroid nodule (not recorded which). Some clones in this sample may be carry-over from other donors' samples.

The chain joins TRBV30 to TRBJ2-7; 9 bases are a match to TRBD2. The V and J ends lost 6 bases and 5 bases, in that order; junction bases with no gene match: 11. The CDR3 contains 14 residues. CDR1 and CDR2 from the germline V gene are GTSNPN and SVGIG (reference sequence). The CDR3 DNA sequence: TGTGCCTGCAGATACGTTAGCGGGAGCCACGAGCAGTACTTC. Amino acids: CACRYVSGSHEQYF.

This clone was seen at least ten times. The rearrangement uses TRBV6-1 and TRBJ1-1, with D tentatively TRBD1 (6 bases). V shed 6 bases and J shed 4 bases, with 18 bases lying between them. This CDR3 contains 15 residues. Germline loops: CDR1 MNHNS, CDR2 SASEGT. CDR3 coding DNA: TGTGCCAGCAGCACCCTCGGGACAACGGGCACTGAAGCTTTCTTT. The encoded protein is CASSTLGTTGTEAFF.

The chain couples TRBV20-1 to TRBJ2-1; 12 bases agree with TRBD2. Germline V gene data show CDR1 as DFQATT and CDR2 as SNEGSKA (reference sequence). With 4 bases clipped from V and 6 bases from J, the junction kept 7 bases outside the gene matches. This CDR3 has 15 residues. The CDR3 loop is CSAILTSGSGNEQFF. DNA for the CDR3: TGCAGTGCTATATTGACTAGCGGGAGTGGCAATGAGCAGTTCTTC.

This clone has a count of ten or more. The chain recombines TRBV7-9 with TRBJ1-1, with D unresolved. This CDR3 has 14 amino acids. The V end lost 8 bases, the J end lost 1 base, and 14 bases lay between the germline ends. Germline loops: CDR1 SEHNR, CDR2 FQNEAQ (reference sequence). The CDR3 sequence: CASLPNSGNTEAFF. The DNA for the CDR3 is TGTGCCAGCTTACCAAACTCGGGGAACACTGAAGCTTTCTTT. The variable domain in full, completed from reference TRBV7-9 and TRBJ1-1, reads DTGVSQNPRHKITKRGQNVTFRCDPISEHNRLYWYRQTLGQGPEFLTYFQNEAQLEKSRLLSDRFSAERPKGSFSTLEIQRTEQGDSAMYLCASLPNSGNTEAFFGQGTRLTVV.

At least ten counts were recorded for this clone. This chain uses TRBV3-1 with TRBJ2-5, with a weak D call TRBD2 (6 bases). V lost 1 base and J 1 base, leaving 10 bases between the germline ends. Germline assignment: CDR1 LGHDT and CDR2 YNNKEL (reference sequence). This CDR3 has 15 residues. CDR3 nucleotides: TGTGCCAGCAGCCAAGTACTTAGCGGCCAAGAGACCCAGTACTTC. Translation: CASSQVLSGQETQYF.

Many counts were recorded for this clone. This chain joins TRBV28 and TRBJ2-5; 8 bases are shared with TRBD2. V gave up 3 bases and J gave up 5 bases; unmatched junction bases: 8. The germline V gene encodes CDR1 MDHEN and CDR2 SYDVKM. The CDR3 is made up of 15 amino acids. The CDR3 spells CASSLQGAGEETQYF. CDR3 in DNA: TGTGCCAGCAGTTTGCAGGGAGCGGGGGAGGAGACCCAGTACTTC.

This clone was observed at least ten times. The gene calls are TRBV7-9 and TRBJ1-1, with no clear D. Germline CDR1 reads SEHNR; CDR2 reads FQNEAQ (reference sequence). This CDR3 region has 12 residues. Trimming pared 6 bases from V and 0 bases from J, leaving 5 bases between. CDR3: CASRLMNTEAFF. In nucleotides, the CDR3 is TGTGCCAGCAGACTAATGAACACTGAAGCTTTCTTT.

This clone has just a few counts. This chain uses TRBV10-2 with TRBJ2-1; 8 bases line up with TRBD2. J gave up 3 bases and V 3 bases, and 7 bases lay outside the gene matches. Germline V gene sequence: CDR1 WSHSY, CDR2 SAAADI. The length of the CDR3 is 16 residues. CDR3 residues: CASSDWSAGGYNEQFF. The CDR3 DNA reads as TGCGCCAGCAGTGATTGGTCGGCGGGAGGCTACAATGAGCAGTTCTTC.

At least ten counts were recorded for this clone. The V call is TRBV11-2, the J call TRBJ1-4; TRBD1 matches at 8 bases. V lost 5 bases, J lost 7 bases, and 9 bases stayed unmatched. Germline V lookup: CDR1 SGHAT, CDR2 FQNNGV. This CDR3 has 15 residues. CDR3 nucleotide sequence: TGTGCCAGCAGCCTCAACGACAGGGGAGGTGAAAAACTGTTTTTT. Protein: CASSLNDRGGEKLFF.

This clone was counted many times. The gene calls are TRBV4-2 and TRBJ1-5, with D unclear. The V end lost 0 bases, the J end lost 8 bases, and 14 bases lay between the germline ends. The CDR3 covers 15 residues. Looked up from germline, CDR1 is LGHNA and CDR2 is YNFKEQ. The CDR3: CASSQDLGPSEPQHF. The CDR3 region has the DNA TGTGCCAGCAGCCAAGATCTAGGGCCCTCAGAGCCCCAGCATTTT.

This clone was detected only a few times. The V call is TRBV27, the J call TRBJ2-7; D might be TRBD2 (6 bases). Trimming cost V 4 bases and J 5 bases, with 18 bases left between them. Germline CDR1 reads MNHEY; CDR2 reads SMNVEV (reference sequence). The CDR3 runs 15 residues. CDR3 nucleotide sequence: TGTGCCAGCAGTTGGCGCGGGGTCAATGGGGACGAGCAGTACTTC. It codes for CASSWRGVNGDEQYF.

The table lists this clone with a few counts. The chain links TRBV6-1 to TRBJ2-2; no reliable D call. In germline, CDR1 is MNHNS, CDR2 SASEGT. The length of the CDR3 is 13 residues. V lost 6 bases to trimming and J lost 2 bases, with 7 bases between them. CDR3 nucleotides: TGTGCCAGCAGCGAGATAAACACCGGGGAGCTGTTTTTT. This codes for CASSEINTGELFF.

This clone occurred a few times. The chain is built from TRBV7-2 and TRBJ1-1; 9 nucleotides agree with TRBD1. The CDR3 runs to 15 residues. Per germline, CDR1 SGHTA and CDR2 FQGNSA. Trimming took 2 bases from V and 5 from J; bases not matched to a gene: 6. The DNA for the CDR3 is TGTGCCAGCAGCTTACTACAGGGGGCGAAGACTGAAGCTTTCTTT. Protein product: CASSLLQGAKTEAFF.

This chain connects TRBV7-2 to TRBJ2-3; TRBD2 might be the D (6 bases). The CDR3 has 21 residues. Per germline, CDR1 SGHTA and CDR2 FQGNSA. The V and J ends lost 0 bases and 6 bases respectively, with 31 bases between them. The CDR3 region is CASSLALTLKAGYRERDTQYF. The CDR3 region has the DNA TGTGCCAGCAGCTTAGCGCTAACCCTAAAAGCGGGTTACAGAGAGAGGGATACGCAGTATTTT.

This clone has at least ten counts. The rearrangement links TRBV28 to TRBJ1-5; D is unresolved. This CDR3 region has 13 residues. V was trimmed by 7 bases and J by 3 bases, leaving 10 bases between them. The germline V gene has CDR1 MDHEN and CDR2 SYDVKM. CDR3 sequence: CASIPSHNQPQHF. The DNA of the CDR3 is TGTGCCAGCATCCCCTCACACAATCAGCCCCAGCATTTT. The variable domain in full, with the rest retrieved from reference TRBV28 and TRBJ1-5, is DVKVTQSSRYLVKRTGEKVFLECVQDMDHENMFWYRQDPGLGLRLIYFSYDVKMKEKGDIPEGYSVSREKKERFSLILESASTNQTSMYLCASIPSHNQPQHFGDGTRLSIL.

In this sample, this clone turned up many times. The rearrangement joins TRBV5-1 to TRBJ2-5; no firm D call. CDR1 and CDR2 from the germline V gene are SGHRS and YFSETQ. Deletions cut 5 bases from V and 5 bases from J, with 13 bases between. The CDR3 totals 13 residues. In nucleotides, the CDR3 is TGCGCCAGCAGTCAACTGGACCCGGAGACCCAGTACTTC. Its translation is CASSQLDPETQYF.

This clone was seen repeatedly, ten times or more. The rearrangement links TRBV20-1 to TRBJ2-3; TRBD2 agrees at 7 bases. V gave up 3 bases and J gave up 1 base; unmatched junction bases: 4. The CDR3 spans 14 residues. CDR1 DFQATT and CDR2 SNEGSKA come from the germline V gene (reference sequence). CDR3 region: CSASKSGGTDTQYF. Here the CDR3 DNA reads TGCAGTGCTAGCAAAAGCGGGGGCACAGATACGCAGTATTTT.

This clone was seen at least ten times. This rearrangement joins TRBV20-1 to TRBJ2-7; weak D call: TRBD2 (6 bases). The CDR3 totals 13 residues. Germline CDR1 is DFQATT and CDR2 is SNEGSKA (reference sequence). Trimming left V 3 bases short and J 2 bases short, with 11 bases between. The CDR3 nucleotides read TGCAGTGCTAGCTTAGCGGCTCCCTACGAGCAGTACTTC. Amino acids: CSASLAAPYEQYF.

This clone was detected many times. A much larger clone is a single base away; this may be a read error. The sample contains more than one DNA sequence encoding this CDR3. As DNA, the CDR3 is TGTGCCAGCAGTTTACTTAGCGGGAAATACAATGAGCGGTTCTTC. Protein: CASSLLSGKYNERFF. The V gene is TRBV28, the J gene TRBJ2-1; 8 bases are shared with TRBD2. Germline V gene data show CDR1 as MDHEN and CDR2 as SYDVKM. CDR3 length: 15 amino acids.

The chain employs TRBV4-1 and TRBJ2-1; 13 positions agree with TRBD2. Germline loops: CDR1 MGHRA, CDR2 YSYEKL. The CDR3 is 15 residues long. The V and J ends lost 6 bases and 6 bases, in that order; junction bases with no gene match: 5. CDR3 sequence (DNA): TGCGCCAGCAGGGGGGGACTAGCGGGAAGCAATGAGCAGTTCTTC. It specifies CASRGGLAGSNEQFF.

V gene TRBV20-1 combines with J gene TRBJ2-7, with D hard to call. The V and J ends lost 5 bases and 0 bases respectively, with 14 bases between them. The CDR3 extends over 14 amino acids. Looked up from germline, CDR1 is DFQATT and CDR2 is SNEGSKA (reference sequence). CDR3 DNA: TGCAGTGCTGGGAACAACGTCCCCTCCTACGAGCAGTACTTC. Protein sequence: CSAGNNVPSYEQYF.

Note on this clone: An end of the junction differs from the germline gene, which may be a read error. The chain recombines TRBV7-7 with TRBJ2-2, with a possible D match to TRBD2 (5 bases). This CDR3 contains 13 residues. Per the germline V gene, CDR1 is SSHAT and CDR2 is FNYEAQ (reference sequence). For the CDR3, the DNA is TGTGCTAGCAGCCCCCAGGAGGCCGGGGAGCTGTTTTTT. Translating it yields CASSPQEAGELFF. Full variable domain (remainder filled in from reference TRBV7-7 and TRBJ2-2): GAGVSQSPRYKVTKRGQDVTLRCDPISSHATLYWYQQALGQGPEFLTYFNYEAQPDKSGLPSDRFSAERPEGSISTLTIQRTEQRDSAMYRCASSPQEAGELFFGEGSRLTVL.

This clone came up many times. The chain carries TRBV6-1 and TRBJ1-1; 9 positions match TRBD1. The CDR3 is 14 amino acids. Per the germline V gene, CDR1 is MNHNS and CDR2 is SASEGT. V trimming: 7 bases; J trimming: 5 bases; junction bases outside the gene matches: 8. CDR3 nucleotide sequence: TGTGCCAGCAATCTACAGGGGGCGCGGACTGAAGCTTTCTTT. As protein: CASNLQGARTEAFF.

Comment on this clone: This could be a read error, since a much larger clone is one nucleotide away. The chain recombines TRBV10-3 with TRBJ1-1; D gene unclear. The CDR3 is made up of 13 amino acids. Trimming stripped 2 bases from V and 7 bases from J, with 11 bases between. Germline lookup yields CDR1 ENHRY and CDR2 SYGVKD. In nucleotides, the CDR3 is TGTGCCATCAGTGAGACCCGGGTCTATGAAGCTTTCTTT. This translates into CAISETRVYEAFF.

This chain uses TRBV6-1 with TRBJ2-5; D is undetermined. From germline, CDR1 is MNHNS and CDR2 SASEGT. This CDR3 has 13 amino acids. V lost 4 bases, J lost 3 bases, and 9 bases lay in between. CDR3 loop: CASSAYAEETQYF. CDR3 sequence (DNA): TGTGCCAGCAGTGCTTATGCAGAAGAGACCCAGTACTTC.

V and J are TRBV30 and TRBJ2-1; 10 nucleotides line up with TRBD1. After removal of 0 bases from V and 14 bases from J, the junction contained 7 bases not matched to a gene. The CDR3 is 13 residues long. CDR1 is GTSNPN, CDR2 SVGIG, per germline (reference sequence). As DNA, the CDR3 is TGTGCCTGGAGTGTAGAGGGACAGGGGACGGAGTTCTTC. Its protein is CAWSVEGQGTEFF.

This clone has a count of ten or more. The genes are TRBV5-6 and TRBJ1-1; D may be TRBD1 (5 bases). The CDR3 is made up of 14 amino acids. CDR1 and CDR2 (germline): SGHDT, YYEEEE. The V end lost 4 bases, the J end lost 3 bases, and 13 bases lay between the germline ends. CDR3 sequence: CASSLPDSDTEAFF. CDR3 in DNA: TGTGCCAGCAGCCTCCCAGACAGCGACACTGAAGCTTTCTTT. Full variable domain (outside the CDR3, taken from reference TRBV5-6 and TRBJ1-1): DAGVTQSPTHLIKTRGQQVTLRCSPKSGHDTVSWYQQALGQGPQFIFQYYEEEERQRGNFPDRFSGHQFPNYSSELNVNALLLGDSALYLCASSLPDSDTEAFFGQGTRLTVV.

The J gene is TRBJ2-7, the V gene TRBV28, with D perhaps assigned TRBD1 or TRBD2 (5 bases each). The CDR3 runs 14 residues. The ends were cut back, 6 bases at V and 4 bases at J, with 16 bases in the middle. CDR1 is MDHEN, CDR2 SYDVKM, per germline. CDR3 protein: CASSERGGSYEQYF. DNA of the CDR3: TGTGCCAGCAGCGAGAGGGGTGGTAGTTACGAGCAGTACTTC. Looking up the rest from reference TRBV28 and TRBJ2-7 gives the full variable domain: DVKVTQSSRYLVKRTGEKVFLECVQDMDHENMFWYRQDPGLGLRLIYFSYDVKMKEKGDIPEGYSVSREKKERFSLILESASTNQTSMYLCASSERGGSYEQYFGPGTRLTVT.

This clone was seen ten or more times. This chain joins TRBV24-1 and TRBJ2-1, with TRBD1 as a possible D gene (7 bases). CDR1 and CDR2 (germline): KGHDR, SFDVKD. V lost 4 bases and J lost 4, with 16 bases in between. This CDR3 spans 16 amino acids. The CDR3 sequence is CATSETGRFGYNEQFF. The CDR3 DNA sequence: TGTGCCACCAGTGAGACAGGGAGGTTCGGGTACAATGAGCAGTTCTTC.

This clone appeared many times. The chain carries TRBV28 and TRBJ1-5; perhaps TRBD1 as D (6 bases). V gave up 5 bases and J gave up 2 bases, with 13 bases separating them. Germline-derived CDR1 and CDR2 are MDHEN and SYDVKM. This CDR3 has 15 residues. The CDR3 DNA follows: TGTGCCAGCAGTCCAACACAGGGTGGCAATCAGCCCCAGCATTTT. It yields the protein CASSPTQGGNQPQHF.

Many counts were recorded for this clone. This could be a read error, since a much larger clone is one nucleotide away. The rearrangement joins TRBV29-1 to TRBJ2-7, with D perhaps matching TRBD1 (5 bases). The CDR3 has 11 residues. Germline V gene data show CDR1 as SQVTM and CDR2 as ANQGSEA. The germline V and J ends were trimmed by 3 bases and 7 bases, with 10 bases remaining between them. Here the CDR3 reads CSVEWGPEQYF. The CDR3 DNA is TGCAGCGTTGAGTGGGGCCCAGAGCAGTACTTC.